Given below is one T cell receptor (beta chain) in context. No cognate antigen has been identified for it. Per-base qualities were not stored, and no clone one base away is much larger. The data were taken from a study of blood T cell repertoires in COVID-19 (dated by TCRdb to 2020 to 2021). With regard to the full study: Samples from collaborators originated in the United States, Italy and Spain and spanned both the acute and convalescent phases of COVID-19. The material from the prospective study consisted of cDNA or gDNA derived from T cells, B-cell-depleted T cells, or PBMCs. The dataset comprised deeply sampled blood TCRbeta repertoires from subjects exposed to, actively infected with, or recovered from COVID-19. The repertoires were released in a freely available public database meant as a resource for research on the immune response to SARS-CoV-2. Samples came from the ongoing ImmuneRACE study (first 160 participants) plus 1,254 subjects from 6 global collaborators. A de-identified subject ID, COVID-19 status, age in years and sex were almost always included in the sample metadata. HLA class I and class II types, where available, came from metadata supplied by the sample provider rather than from assay-based typing. What the study reported, not specific to this receptor: The amount of clinical and demographic metadata varied by source and participant and was provided uncurated.

Collaborating institutions collected whole blood in K2EDTA tubes following their own protocols. For TCRbeta analysis, collaborator samples were shipped as frozen whole blood, as isolated PBMCs, or as DNA extracted from either sample type. TCRbeta CDR3 regions were amplified from genomic DNA by means of the immunoSEQ Assay, a bias-controlled multiplex PCR. For the original study's pipeline: The number of nucleated cells in each sample was estimated by amplification of reference gene primers within the assay. Sequence reads were collapsed and filtered to measure the absolute abundance of every unique TCRbeta CDR3 rearrangement. For each sample, productive Simpson clonality was calculated by taking the square root of Simpson's diversity index across productive rearrangements. TCRdb holds this immuneACCESS table with in-frame rearrangements only. Some clones are missing; in checked studies, unresolved V genes explain under half, and the rest has no known cause. V, J and clone size reflect that table, while D and trimming were determined from the DNA. The sample table shows just over 50,000 clones, and more than 85% are seen once. 15% of the sample lies in the top ten.

V is shortened by 4 bases, J by 5 bases, and the region joining them spans 16 bases. Via the germline V gene, CDR1 is KGHDR and CDR2 SFDVKD. The CDR3 holds 15 amino acids from the cysteine to the phenylalanine. The retained sequence is limited to the CDR3, 45 bases, with the frame set at the first base. The clonotype was recovered from a human donor with active COVID-19. The donor label of this sample is uncertain. The chain is assembled from TRBV24-1 and TRBJ2-5, and TRBD2 may be the D gene, going by 6 matching bases. What was sequenced was peripheral blood. The CDR3 reads CATSEGGTSVETQYF. In nucleotides, the sequence is TGTGCCACCAGTGAGGGCGGGACGTCGGTGGAGACCCAGTACTTC.